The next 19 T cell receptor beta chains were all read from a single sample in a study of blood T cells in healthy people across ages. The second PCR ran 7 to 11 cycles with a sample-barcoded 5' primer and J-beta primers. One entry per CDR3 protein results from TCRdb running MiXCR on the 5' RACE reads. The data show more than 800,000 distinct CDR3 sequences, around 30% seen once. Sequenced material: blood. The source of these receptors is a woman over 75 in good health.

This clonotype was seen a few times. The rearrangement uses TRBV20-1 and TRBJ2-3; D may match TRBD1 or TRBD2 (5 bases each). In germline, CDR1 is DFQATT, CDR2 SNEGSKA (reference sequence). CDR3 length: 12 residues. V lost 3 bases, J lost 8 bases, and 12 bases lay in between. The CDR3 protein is CSASWGLGTQYF. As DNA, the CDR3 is TGCAGTGCTAGCTGGGGGTTGGGTACGCAGTATTTT.

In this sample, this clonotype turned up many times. This CDR3 is CASSELVGTGYTF. Written as DNA, the CDR3 is TGTGCCAGCAGTGAATTGGTAGGGACCGGCTACACCTTC. V and J are TRBV25-1 and TRBJ1-2; possibly TRBD1 for D (5 bases). CDR3 length: 13 amino acids. Germline lookup yields CDR1 MGHDK and CDR2 SYGVNS. Trimming removed 1 base at V and 8 bases at J, with 11 bases between.

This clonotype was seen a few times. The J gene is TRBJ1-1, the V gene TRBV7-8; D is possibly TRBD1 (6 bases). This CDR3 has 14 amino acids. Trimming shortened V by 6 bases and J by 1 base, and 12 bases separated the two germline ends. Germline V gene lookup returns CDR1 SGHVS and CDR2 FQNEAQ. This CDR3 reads CASSPARGNTEAFF. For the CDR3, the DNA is TGTGCCAGCAGTCCAGCCAGGGGGAACACTGAAGCTTTCTTT.

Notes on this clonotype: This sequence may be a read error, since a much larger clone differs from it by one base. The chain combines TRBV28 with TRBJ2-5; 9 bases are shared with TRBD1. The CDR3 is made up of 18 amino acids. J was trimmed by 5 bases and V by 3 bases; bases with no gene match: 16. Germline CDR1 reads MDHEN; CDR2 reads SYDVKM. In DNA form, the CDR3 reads TGTGCCAGCAGTTTGTCCCCTGCACAGGGGGCCATCCGCGAGACCCAGTACTTC. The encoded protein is CASSLSPAQGAIRETQYF.

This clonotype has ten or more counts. The CDR3 sequence is CASGYSGANVLTF. Here the CDR3 DNA reads TGTGCCAGCGGGTACTCTGGGGCCAACGTCCTGACTTTC. V usage is TRBV2 and J usage is TRBJ2-6; D uncertain. The CDR3 has 13 residues. Trimming took 8 bases from V and 0 from J, leaving 5 bases between them. From germline, CDR1 is SNHLY and CDR2 FYNNEI.

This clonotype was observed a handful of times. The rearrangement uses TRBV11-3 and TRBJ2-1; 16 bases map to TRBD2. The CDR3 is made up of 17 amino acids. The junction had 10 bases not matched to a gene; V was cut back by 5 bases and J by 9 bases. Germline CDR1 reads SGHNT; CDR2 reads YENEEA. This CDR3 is CASSTGLAGGPGVEQFF. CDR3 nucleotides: TGTGCCAGCAGCACGGGACTAGCGGGGGGGCCTGGGGTTGAGCAGTTCTTC.

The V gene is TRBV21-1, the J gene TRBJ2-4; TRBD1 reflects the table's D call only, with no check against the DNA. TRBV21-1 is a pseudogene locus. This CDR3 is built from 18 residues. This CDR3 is CASSKEGTGVLWGNIQYF. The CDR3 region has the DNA TGTGCCAGCAGCAAAGAAGGGACAGGGGTTCTCTGGGGAAACATTCAGTACTTC.

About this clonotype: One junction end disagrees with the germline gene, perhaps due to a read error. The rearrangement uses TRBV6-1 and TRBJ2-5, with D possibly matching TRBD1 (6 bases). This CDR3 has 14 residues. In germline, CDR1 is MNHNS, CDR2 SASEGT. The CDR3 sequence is CASSVRVGGETRYF. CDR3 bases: TGTGCCAGCAGTGTCAGGGTTGGGGGCGAGACCCGGTACTTC.

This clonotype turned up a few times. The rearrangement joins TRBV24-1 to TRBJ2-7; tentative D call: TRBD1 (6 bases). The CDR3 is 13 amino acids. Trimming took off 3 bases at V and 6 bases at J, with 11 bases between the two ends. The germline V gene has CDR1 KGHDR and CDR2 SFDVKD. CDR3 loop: CATSDGTWGEQYF. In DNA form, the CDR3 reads TGTGCCACCAGTGATGGGACATGGGGCGAGCAGTACTTC.

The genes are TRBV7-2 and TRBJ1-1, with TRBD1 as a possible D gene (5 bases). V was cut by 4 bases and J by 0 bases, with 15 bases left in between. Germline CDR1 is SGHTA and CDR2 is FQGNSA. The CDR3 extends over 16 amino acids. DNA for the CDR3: TGTGCCAGCAGCTCTACGTCGGGACCGGTGAACACTGAAGCTTTCTTT. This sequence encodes CASSSTSGPVNTEAFF.

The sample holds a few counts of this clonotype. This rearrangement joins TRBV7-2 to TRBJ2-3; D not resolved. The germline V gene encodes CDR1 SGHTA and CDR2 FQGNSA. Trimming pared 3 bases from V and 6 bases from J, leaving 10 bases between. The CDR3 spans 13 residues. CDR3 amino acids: CASSFRSGDTQYF. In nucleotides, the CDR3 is TGTGCCAGCAGCTTCCGGTCCGGGGATACGCAGTATTTT.

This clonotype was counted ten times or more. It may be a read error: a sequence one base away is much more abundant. In nucleotides, the CDR3 is TGTGCCATCAGGGAGGGATTAGGCACAGGTGAAGCTTTCTTT. Translation gives CAIREGLGTGEAFF. This chain joins TRBV10-3 and TRBJ1-1; possible D gene TRBD1, 5 bases. The CDR3 loop spans 14 amino acids. V gave up 6 bases and J gave up 7 bases, with 18 bases separating them. Looked up from germline, CDR1 is ENHRY and CDR2 is SYGVKD.

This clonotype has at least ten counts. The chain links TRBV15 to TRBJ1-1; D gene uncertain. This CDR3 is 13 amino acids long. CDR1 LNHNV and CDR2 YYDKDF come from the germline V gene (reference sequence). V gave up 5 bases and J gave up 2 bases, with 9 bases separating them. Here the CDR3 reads CATSLQLNTEAFF. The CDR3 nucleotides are TGTGCCACCAGCCTACAGCTAAACACTGAAGCTTTCTTT.

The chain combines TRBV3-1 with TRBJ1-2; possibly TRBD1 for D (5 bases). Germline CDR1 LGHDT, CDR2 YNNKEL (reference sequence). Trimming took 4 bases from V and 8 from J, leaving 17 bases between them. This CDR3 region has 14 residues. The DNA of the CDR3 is TGTGCCAGCAGCCGGGACGAGCCATGGGGAGGCTACACCTTC. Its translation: CASSRDEPWGGYTF.

CDR3 protein: CASSYSPRQGARGTDTQYF. DNA of the CDR3: TGTGCCAGCAGTTACTCGCCGAGACAGGGGGCCAGGGGCACAGATACGCAGTATTTT. J is TRBJ2-3 and V is TRBV6-2 or TRBV6-3; TRBD1 matches 10 bases. CDR1 and CDR2 from the germline V gene are MNHEY and SVGEGT. The CDR3 is 19 amino acids. Trimming cost V 0 bases and J 1 base; bases outside gene matches: 10.

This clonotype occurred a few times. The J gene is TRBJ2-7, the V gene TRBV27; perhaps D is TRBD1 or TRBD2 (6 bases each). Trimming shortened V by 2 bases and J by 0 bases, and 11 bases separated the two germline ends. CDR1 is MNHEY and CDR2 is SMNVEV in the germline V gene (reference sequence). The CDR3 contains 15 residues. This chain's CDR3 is CASSLPGGNSYEQYF. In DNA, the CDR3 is TGTGCCAGCAGTTTACCCGGGGGCAACTCCTACGAGCAGTACTTC.

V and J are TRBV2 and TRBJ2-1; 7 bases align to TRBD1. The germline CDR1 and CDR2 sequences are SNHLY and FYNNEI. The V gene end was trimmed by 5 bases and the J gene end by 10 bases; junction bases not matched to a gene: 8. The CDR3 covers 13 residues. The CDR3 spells CASSPLGQLEQFF. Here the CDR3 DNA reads TGTGCCAGCAGTCCCTTGGGACAGCTCGAGCAGTTCTTC.

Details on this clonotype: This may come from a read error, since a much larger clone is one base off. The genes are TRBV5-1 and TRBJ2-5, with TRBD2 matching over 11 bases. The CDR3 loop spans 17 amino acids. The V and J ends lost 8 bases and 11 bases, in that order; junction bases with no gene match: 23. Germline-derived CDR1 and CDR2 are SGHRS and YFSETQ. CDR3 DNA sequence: TGCGCCAGTCATACTCCCCCCGGGACTAGCGGTGACAATGAGCAGTACTTC. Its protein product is CASHTPPGTSGDNEQYF.

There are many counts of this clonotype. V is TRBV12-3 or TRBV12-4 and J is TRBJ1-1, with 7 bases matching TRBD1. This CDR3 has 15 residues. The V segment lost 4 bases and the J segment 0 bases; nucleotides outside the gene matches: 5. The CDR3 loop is CASSSRTGLNTEAFF. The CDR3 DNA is TGTGCCAGCAGTTCACGGACAGGATTGAACACTGAAGCTTTCTTT.